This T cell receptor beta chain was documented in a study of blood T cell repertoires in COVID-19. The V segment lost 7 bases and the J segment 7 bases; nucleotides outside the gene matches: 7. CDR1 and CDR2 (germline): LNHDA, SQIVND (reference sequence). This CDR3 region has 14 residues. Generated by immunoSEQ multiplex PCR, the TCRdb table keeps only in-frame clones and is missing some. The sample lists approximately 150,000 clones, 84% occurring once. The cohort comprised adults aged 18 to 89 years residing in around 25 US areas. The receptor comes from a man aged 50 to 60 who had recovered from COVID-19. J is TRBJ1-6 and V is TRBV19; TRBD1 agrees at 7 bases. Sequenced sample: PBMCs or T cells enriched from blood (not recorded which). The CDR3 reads CASTQGTANSPLHF. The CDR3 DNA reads TGTGCCAGTACCCAAGGGACAGCCAATTCACCCCTCCACTTT.